A single sample is the source of the 9 T cell receptor beta chains below, sequenced in a study of blood T cell repertoires in COVID-19. Generated by immunoSEQ multiplex PCR, the TCRdb table keeps only in-frame clones and is missing some. The table has more than 95,000 clones, 60% to 80% seen once. The sample taken for sequencing was peripheral blood. These receptors all come from a man in his sixties with acute or convalescent COVID-19.

V and J are TRBV15 and TRBJ1-4; 7 bases align to TRBD1. Germline values: CDR1 LNHNV, CDR2 YYDKDF (reference sequence). J gave up 7 bases and V 4 bases, and 15 bases lay outside the gene matches. This CDR3 comprises 17 residues. The CDR3 sequence is CATSIPSPPGGGEKLFF. The CDR3 nucleotides are TGTGCCACCAGCATTCCCTCCCCCCCAGGGGGTGGTGAAAAACTGTTTTTT.

V usage is TRBV11-2 and J usage is TRBJ2-5; D unresolved. V shed 2 bases and J shed 5 bases, with 6 bases lying between them. Germline values: CDR1 SGHAT, CDR2 FQNNGV. This CDR3 comprises 12 residues. This CDR3 reads CASSLFRETQYF. CDR3 coding DNA: TGTGCCAGCAGCTTATTTCGGGAGACCCAGTACTTC.

This chain joins TRBV29-1 and TRBJ1-5, with TRBD1 matching over 7 bases. After removal of 5 bases from V and 3 bases from J, the junction contained 4 bases not matched to a gene. The germline V gene has CDR1 SQVTM and CDR2 ANQGSEA. The CDR3 consists of 13 residues. For the CDR3, the DNA is TGCAGCGTTATGACAGGGATCAATCAGCCCCAGCATTTT. Encoded protein: CSVMTGINQPQHF.

In this sample, this clone turned up a few times. The genes are TRBV6-5 and TRBJ1-2, with D tentatively TRBD1 (6 bases). V lost 9 bases and J lost 5, with 13 bases in between. The length of the CDR3 is 12 residues. Germline CDR1 is MNHEY and CDR2 is SVGAGI. CDR3 region: CASTGIGYGYTF. The CDR3 DNA reads as TGTGCCAGTACAGGGATCGGTTATGGCTACACCTTC.

This chain links TRBV27 with TRBJ1-2; D remains ambiguous. The length of the CDR3 is 13 residues. Germline V gives CDR1 MNHEY, CDR2 SMNVEV (reference sequence). V shed 4 bases and J shed 4 bases, with 10 bases lying between them. CDR3 loop: CASSSGFVYGYTF. In DNA form, the CDR3 reads TGTGCCAGCAGTTCCGGTTTCGTCTATGGCTACACCTTC.

The chain uses TRBV7-3 and TRBJ1-2, with TRBD1 identical over 7 bases. This CDR3 comprises 14 residues. Trimming cost V 5 bases and J 6 bases; bases outside gene matches: 9. Germline V CDR1 and CDR2: SGHTA, FQGTGA. The CDR3 is CASSPSGGLNGYTF. DNA for the CDR3: TGTGCCAGCAGCCCGTCAGGGGGTTTGAATGGCTACACCTTC.

This chain uses TRBV18 with TRBJ2-3; D is possibly TRBD2 (6 bases). The CDR3 spans 15 residues. Germline-derived CDR1 and CDR2 are KGHSH and LQKENI. Deletions cut 1 base from V and 0 bases from J, with 8 bases between. In DNA form, the CDR3 reads TGTGCCAGCTCACCACAGGGGAGGAGCACAGATACGCAGTATTTT. Translated: CASSPQGRSTDTQYF.

This clone was counted ten times or more. The chain joins TRBV27 to TRBJ1-2; 7 nucleotides agree with TRBD1. The ends lost 5 bases at V and 1 base at J; junction bases unmatched: 10. This CDR3 comprises 16 residues. Germline V lookup: CDR1 MNHEY, CDR2 SMNVEV (reference sequence). CDR3 coding DNA: TGTGCCAGCAGTCCGTTGACAGGGATCGTTAACTATGGCTACACCTTC. Translation: CASSPLTGIVNYGYTF.

The J gene is TRBJ2-5, the V gene TRBV4-1; tentatively, D is TRBD2 (6 bases). Trimming stripped 0 bases from V and 5 bases from J, with 19 bases between. There are 17 residues in the CDR3. Germline CDR1 reads MGHRA; CDR2 reads YSYEKL. As DNA, the CDR3 is TGCGCCAGCAGCCAAGATAGGATTGCGGGGCCTCGGGAGACCCAGTACTTC. This gives the protein CASSQDRIAGPRETQYF.